The source of this T cell receptor (beta chain) is a study of control samples from healthy donors and cancer patients. Per the germline V gene, CDR1 is SQVTM and CDR2 is ANQGSEA. The V end lost 6 bases, the J end lost 3 bases, and 15 bases lay between the germline ends. This CDR3 contains 14 residues. Assay: immunoSEQ multiplex PCR; the TCRdb copy retains only in-frame clones and omits some. The sample includes 170,000 or so clones, 85% to 95% of them seen just once. The clonotype was recovered from a woman in her thirties or forties in good health. The V gene is TRBV29-1, the J gene TRBJ1-3; no clear D gene. The sequenced material came from blood. CDR3 sequence: CSVAPSAYGNTIYF. The DNA of the CDR3 is TGCAGCGTAGCACCCAGTGCCTATGGAAACACCATATATTTT.